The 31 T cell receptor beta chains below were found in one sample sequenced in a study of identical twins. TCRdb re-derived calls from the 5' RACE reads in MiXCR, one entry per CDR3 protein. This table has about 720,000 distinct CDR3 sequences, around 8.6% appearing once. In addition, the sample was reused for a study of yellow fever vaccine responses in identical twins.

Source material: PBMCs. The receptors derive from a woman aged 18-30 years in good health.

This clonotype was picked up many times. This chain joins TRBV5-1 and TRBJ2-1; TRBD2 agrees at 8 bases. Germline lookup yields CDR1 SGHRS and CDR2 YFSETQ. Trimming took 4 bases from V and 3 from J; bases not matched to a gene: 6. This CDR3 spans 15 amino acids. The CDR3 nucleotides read TGCGCCAGCAGCGCCGGGACTAGAGACTACAATGAGCAGTTCTTC. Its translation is CASSAGTRDYNEQFF.

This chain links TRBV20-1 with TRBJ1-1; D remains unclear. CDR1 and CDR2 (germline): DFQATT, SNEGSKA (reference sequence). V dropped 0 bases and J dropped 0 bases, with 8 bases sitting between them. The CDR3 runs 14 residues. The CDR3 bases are TGCAGTGCTAGAGATCCCAGTATGAACACTGAAGCTTTCTTT. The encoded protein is CSARDPSMNTEAFF.

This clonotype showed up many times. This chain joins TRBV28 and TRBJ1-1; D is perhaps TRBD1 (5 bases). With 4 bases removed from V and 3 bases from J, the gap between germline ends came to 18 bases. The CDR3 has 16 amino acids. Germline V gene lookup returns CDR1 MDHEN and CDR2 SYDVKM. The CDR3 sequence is CASSSPLSGADTEAFF. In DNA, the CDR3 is TGTGCCAGCAGTTCTCCTCTTTCTGGGGCGGACACTGAAGCTTTCTTT.

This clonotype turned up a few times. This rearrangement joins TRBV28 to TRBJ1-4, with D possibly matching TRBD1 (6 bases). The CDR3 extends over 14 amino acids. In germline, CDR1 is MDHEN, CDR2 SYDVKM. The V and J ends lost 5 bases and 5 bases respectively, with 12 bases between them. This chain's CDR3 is CASSQDQGNEKLFF. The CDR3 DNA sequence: TGTGCCAGCAGTCAGGATCAGGGGAATGAAAAACTGTTTTTT.

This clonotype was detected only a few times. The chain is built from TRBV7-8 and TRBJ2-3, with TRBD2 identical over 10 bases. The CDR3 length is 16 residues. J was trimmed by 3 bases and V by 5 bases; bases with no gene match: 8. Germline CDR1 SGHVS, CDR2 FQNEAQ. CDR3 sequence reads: CASSEASGSLTDTQYF. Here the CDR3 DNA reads TGTGCCAGCAGCGAAGCTAGCGGGAGCCTGACAGATACGCAGTATTTT.

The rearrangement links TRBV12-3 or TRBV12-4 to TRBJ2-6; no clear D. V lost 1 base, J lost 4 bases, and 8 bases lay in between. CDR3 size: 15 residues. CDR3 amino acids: CASSLVGKGANVLTF. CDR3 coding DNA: TGTGCCAGCAGTTTAGTAGGGAAGGGGGCCAACGTCCTGACTTTC.

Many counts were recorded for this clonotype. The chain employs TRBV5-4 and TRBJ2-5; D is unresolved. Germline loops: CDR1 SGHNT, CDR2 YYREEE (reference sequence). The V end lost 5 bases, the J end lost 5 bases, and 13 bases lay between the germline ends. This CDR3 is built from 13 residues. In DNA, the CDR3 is TGTGCCAGCAGACCCGCGACCGGGGAGACCCAGTACTTC. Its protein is CASRPATGETQYF.

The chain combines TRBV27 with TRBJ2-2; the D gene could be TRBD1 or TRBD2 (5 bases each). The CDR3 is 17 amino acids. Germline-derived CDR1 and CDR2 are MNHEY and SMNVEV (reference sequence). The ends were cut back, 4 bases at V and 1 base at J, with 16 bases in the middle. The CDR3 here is CASSSYGATENTGELFF. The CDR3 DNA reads TGTGCCAGCAGTTCATACGGGGCGACGGAGAACACCGGGGAGCTGTTTTTT.

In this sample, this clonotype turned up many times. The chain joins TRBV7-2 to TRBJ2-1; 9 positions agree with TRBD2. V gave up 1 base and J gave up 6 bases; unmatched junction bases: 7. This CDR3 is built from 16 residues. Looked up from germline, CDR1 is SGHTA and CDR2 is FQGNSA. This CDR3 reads CASSLVAAGGFNEQFF. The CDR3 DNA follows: TGTGCCAGCAGCTTAGTCGCAGCGGGGGGATTCAATGAGCAGTTCTTC.

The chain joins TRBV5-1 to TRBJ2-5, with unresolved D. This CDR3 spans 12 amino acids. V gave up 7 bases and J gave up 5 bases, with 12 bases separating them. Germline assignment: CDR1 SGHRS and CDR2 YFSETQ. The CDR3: CASRAAGETQYF. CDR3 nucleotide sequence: TGCGCCAGCCGCGCGGCCGGGGAGACCCAGTACTTC.

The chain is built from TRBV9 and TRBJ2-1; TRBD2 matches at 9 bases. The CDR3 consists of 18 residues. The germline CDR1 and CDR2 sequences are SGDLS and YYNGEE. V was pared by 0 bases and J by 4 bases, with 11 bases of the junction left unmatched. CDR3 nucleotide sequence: TGTGCCAGCAGCGTAGACTTCGCGGGGGGGCCTCTGTACAATGAGCAGTTCTTC. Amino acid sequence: CASSVDFAGGPLYNEQFF.

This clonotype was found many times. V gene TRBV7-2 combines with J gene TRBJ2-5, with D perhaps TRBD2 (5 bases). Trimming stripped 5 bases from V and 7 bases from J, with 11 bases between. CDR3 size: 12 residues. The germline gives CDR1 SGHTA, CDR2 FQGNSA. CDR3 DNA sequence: TGTGCCAGCAGCCCCCCCCGGGGGACCCAGTACTTC. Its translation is CASSPPRGTQYF.

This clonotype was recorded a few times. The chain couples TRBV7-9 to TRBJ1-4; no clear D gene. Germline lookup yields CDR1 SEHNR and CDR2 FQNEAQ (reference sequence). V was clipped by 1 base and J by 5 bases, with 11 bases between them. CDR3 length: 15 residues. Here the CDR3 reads CASSLGDNSNEKLFF. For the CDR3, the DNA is TGTGCCAGCAGCTTAGGGGATAACTCAAATGAAAAACTGTTTTTT. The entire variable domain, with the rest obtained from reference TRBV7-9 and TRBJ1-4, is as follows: DTGVSQNPRHKITKRGQNVTFRCDPISEHNRLYWYRQTLGQGPEFLTYFQNEAQLEKSRLLSDRFSAERPKGSFSTLEIQRTEQGDSAMYLCASSLGDNSNEKLFFGSGTQLSVL.

CDR3 sequence reads: CASSSTGAAYEQYF. DNA for the CDR3: TGTGCCAGCAGCTCTACAGGGGCCGCCTACGAGCAGTACTTC. The chain combines TRBV3-1 with TRBJ2-7; 7 nucleotides line up with TRBD1. CDR3 size: 14 residues. Germline CDR1 and CDR2: LGHDT and YNNKEL (reference sequence). V was pared by 5 bases and J by 2 bases, with 6 bases of the junction left unmatched.

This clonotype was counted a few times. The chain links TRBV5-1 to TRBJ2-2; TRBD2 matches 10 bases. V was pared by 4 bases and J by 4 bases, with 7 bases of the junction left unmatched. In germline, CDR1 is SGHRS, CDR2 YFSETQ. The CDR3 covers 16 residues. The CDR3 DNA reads TGCGCCAGCAGCGTTTCTAGCGGGAGTACCACCGGGGAGCTGTTTTTT. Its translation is CASSVSSGSTTGELFF.

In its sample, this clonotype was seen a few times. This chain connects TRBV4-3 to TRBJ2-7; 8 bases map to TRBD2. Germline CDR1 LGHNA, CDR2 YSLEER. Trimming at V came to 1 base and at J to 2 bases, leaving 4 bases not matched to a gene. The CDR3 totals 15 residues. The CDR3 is CASSQASGLAYEQYF. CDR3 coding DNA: TGCGCCAGCAGCCAAGCCTCGGGACTAGCCTACGAGCAGTACTTC.

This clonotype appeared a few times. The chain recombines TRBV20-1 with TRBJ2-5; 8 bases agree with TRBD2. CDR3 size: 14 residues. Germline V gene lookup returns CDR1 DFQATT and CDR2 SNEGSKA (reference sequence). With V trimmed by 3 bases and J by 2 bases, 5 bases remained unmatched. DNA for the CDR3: TGCAGTGCTAGCGGGGGGGCCGTACAAGAGACCCAGTACTTC. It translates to CSASGGAVQETQYF.

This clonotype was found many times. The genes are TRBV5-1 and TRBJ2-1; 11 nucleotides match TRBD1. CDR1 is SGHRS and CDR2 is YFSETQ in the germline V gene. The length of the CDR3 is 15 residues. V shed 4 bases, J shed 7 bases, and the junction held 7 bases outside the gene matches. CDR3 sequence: CASSNRDRGSNEQFF. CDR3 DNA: TGCGCCAGCAGCAACCGGGACAGGGGGTCGAATGAGCAGTTCTTC.

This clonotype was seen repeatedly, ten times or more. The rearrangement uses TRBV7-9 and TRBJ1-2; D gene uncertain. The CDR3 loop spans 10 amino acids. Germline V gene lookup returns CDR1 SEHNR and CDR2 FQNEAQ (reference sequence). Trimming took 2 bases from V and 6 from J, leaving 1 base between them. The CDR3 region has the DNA TGTGCCAGCAGCTTAAATGGCTACACCTTC. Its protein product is CASSLNGYTF. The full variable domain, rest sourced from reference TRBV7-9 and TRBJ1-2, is DTGVSQNPRHKITKRGQNVTFRCDPISEHNRLYWYRQTLGQGPEFLTYFQNEAQLEKSRLLSDRFSAERPKGSFSTLEIQRTEQGDSAMYLCASSLNGYTFGSGTRLTVV.

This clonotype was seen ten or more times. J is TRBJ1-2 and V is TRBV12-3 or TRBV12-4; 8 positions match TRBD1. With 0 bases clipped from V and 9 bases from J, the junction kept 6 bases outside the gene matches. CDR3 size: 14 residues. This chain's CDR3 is CASSLAYRGSSYTF. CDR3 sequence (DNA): TGTGCCAGCAGTTTAGCCTACAGGGGGAGCAGCTACACCTTC.

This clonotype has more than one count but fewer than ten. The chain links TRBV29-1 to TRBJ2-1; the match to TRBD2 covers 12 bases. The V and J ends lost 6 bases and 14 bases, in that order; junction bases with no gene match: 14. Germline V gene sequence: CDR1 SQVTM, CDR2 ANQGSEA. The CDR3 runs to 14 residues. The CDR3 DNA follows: TGCAGCGTGAGACTAGCGGGAGCCCCCTCGTTAGAGTTCTTC. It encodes CSVRLAGAPSLEFF.

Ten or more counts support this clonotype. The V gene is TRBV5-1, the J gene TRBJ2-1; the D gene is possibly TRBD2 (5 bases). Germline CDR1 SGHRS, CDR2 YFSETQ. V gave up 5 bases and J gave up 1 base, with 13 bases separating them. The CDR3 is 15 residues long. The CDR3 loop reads CASRTDGVSYNEQFF. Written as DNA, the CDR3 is TGCGCCAGCAGGACTGACGGGGTATCCTACAATGAGCAGTTCTTC.

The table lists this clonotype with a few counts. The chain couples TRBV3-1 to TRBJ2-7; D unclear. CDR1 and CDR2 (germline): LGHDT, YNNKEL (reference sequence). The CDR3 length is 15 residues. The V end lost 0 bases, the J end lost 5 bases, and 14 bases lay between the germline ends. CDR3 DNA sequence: TGTGCCAGCAGCCAAGATAGGGCACTTGAGGACGAGCAGTACTTC. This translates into CASSQDRALEDEQYF.

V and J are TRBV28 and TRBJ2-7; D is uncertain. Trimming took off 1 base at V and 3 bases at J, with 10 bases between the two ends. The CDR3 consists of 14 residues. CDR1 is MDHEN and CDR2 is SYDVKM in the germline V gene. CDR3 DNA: TGTGCCAGCAGTTTATCACAGAGTATCTACGAGCAGTACTTC. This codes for CASSLSQSIYEQYF.

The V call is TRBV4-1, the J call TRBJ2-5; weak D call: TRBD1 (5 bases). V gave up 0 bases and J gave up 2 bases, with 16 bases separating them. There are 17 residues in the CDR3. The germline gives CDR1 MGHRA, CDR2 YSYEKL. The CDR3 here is CASSQDLGAQAQETQYF. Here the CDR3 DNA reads TGCGCCAGCAGCCAAGATCTTGGCGCACAGGCTCAAGAGACCCAGTACTTC.

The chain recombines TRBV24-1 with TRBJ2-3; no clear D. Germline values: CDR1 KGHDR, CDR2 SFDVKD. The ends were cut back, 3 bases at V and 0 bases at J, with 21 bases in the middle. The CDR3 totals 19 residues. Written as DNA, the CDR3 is TGTGCCACCAGTGATCCGAGCCCCACGATCGAGGCTAGCACAGATACGCAGTATTTT. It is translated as CATSDPSPTIEASTDTQYF.

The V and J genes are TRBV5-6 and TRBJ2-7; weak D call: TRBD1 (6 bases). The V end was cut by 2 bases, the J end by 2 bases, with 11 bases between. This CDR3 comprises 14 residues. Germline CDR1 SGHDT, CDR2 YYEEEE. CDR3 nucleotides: TGTGCCAGCAGCTTTACAGGGACAACCTACGAGCAGTACTTC. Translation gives CASSFTGTTYEQYF.

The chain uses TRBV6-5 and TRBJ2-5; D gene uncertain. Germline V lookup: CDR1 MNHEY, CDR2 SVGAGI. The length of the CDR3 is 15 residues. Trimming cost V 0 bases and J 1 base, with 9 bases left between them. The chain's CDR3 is CASSYSIYFQETQYF. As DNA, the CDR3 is TGTGCCAGCAGTTACTCGATATACTTCCAAGAGACCCAGTACTTC.

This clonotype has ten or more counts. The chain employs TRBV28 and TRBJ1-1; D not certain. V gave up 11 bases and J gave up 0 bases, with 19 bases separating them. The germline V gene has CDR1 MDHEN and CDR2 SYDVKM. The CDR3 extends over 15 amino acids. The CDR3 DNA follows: TGTGCCTCCGATAACGGAATTGGAATGAACACTGAAGCTTTCTTT. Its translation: CASDNGIGMNTEAFF.

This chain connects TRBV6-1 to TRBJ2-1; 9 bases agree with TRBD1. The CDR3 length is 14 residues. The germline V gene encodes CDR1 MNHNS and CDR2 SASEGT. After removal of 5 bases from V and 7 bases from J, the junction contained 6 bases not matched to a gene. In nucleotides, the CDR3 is TGTGCCAGCAGTCGCCTGACAGGGGGGAATGAGCAGTTCTTC. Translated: CASSRLTGGNEQFF.

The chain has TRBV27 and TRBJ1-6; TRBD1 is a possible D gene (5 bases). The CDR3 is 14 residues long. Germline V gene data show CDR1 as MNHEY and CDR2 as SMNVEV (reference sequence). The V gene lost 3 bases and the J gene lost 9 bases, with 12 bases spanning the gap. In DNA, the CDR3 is TGTGCCAGCAGTTTCCAGGGACGGGTTTCACCCCTCCACTTT. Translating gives CASSFQGRVSPLHF.